One and the same sample provided the 2 T cell receptor beta chains below, sequenced in a study of blood T cell repertoires in COVID-19. Repertoires were generated with immunoSEQ multiplex PCR, while TCRdb's copy carries only in-frame clones and drops some. The sample consists of roughly 220,000 clones, roughly 81% of them appearing once. The source material was peripheral blood. All receptors come from a woman older than 75 with COVID-19, enrolled during active disease.

This chain links TRBV4-1 with TRBJ2-3; a possible D gene is TRBD1 (6 bases). From germline, CDR1 is MGHRA and CDR2 YSYEKL. Deletions cut 5 bases from V and 3 bases from J, with 15 bases between. This CDR3 is 15 amino acids long. As DNA, the CDR3 is TGCGCCAGCAGCTCCGAGGGGGTCCGTACAGATACGCAGTATTTT. This sequence encodes CASSSEGVRTDTQYF.

The genes are TRBV7-9 and TRBJ2-1, with D possibly matching TRBD1 (6 bases). CDR3 size: 16 residues. Trimming shortened V by 5 bases and J by 7 bases, and 21 bases separated the two germline ends. Germline-derived CDR1 and CDR2 are SEHNR and FQNEAQ (reference sequence). DNA for the CDR3: TGTGCCAGCAGCCTCCTCGAGGGGGTGGGAGTTAATGAGCAGTTCTTC. Protein: CASSLLEGVGVNEQFF.